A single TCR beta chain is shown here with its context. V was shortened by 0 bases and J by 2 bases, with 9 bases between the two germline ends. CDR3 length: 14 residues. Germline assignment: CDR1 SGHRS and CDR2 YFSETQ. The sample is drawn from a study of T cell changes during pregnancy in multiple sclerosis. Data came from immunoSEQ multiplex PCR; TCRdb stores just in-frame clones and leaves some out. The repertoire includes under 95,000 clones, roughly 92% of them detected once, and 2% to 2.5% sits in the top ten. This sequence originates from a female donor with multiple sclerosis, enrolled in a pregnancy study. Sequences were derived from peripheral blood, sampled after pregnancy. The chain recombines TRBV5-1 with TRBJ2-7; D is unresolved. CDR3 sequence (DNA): TGCGCCAGCAGCTTGGGCGGTCTGGCCTACGAGCAGTACTTC. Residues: CASSLGGLAYEQYF.